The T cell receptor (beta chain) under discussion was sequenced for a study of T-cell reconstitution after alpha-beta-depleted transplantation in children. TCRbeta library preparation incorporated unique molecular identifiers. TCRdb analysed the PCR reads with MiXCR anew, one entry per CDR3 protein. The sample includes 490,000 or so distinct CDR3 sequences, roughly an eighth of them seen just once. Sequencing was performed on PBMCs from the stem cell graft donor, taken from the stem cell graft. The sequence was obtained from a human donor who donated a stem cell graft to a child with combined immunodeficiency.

In nucleotides, the CDR3 is TGTGCCACCAGTGTGACTTACCCAGGGACCCAGTACTTC. This gives the protein CATSVTYPGTQYF. The chain carries TRBV24-1 and TRBJ2-5; D not resolved. Trimming took 5 bases from V and 7 from J, leaving 13 bases between them. Germline CDR1 and CDR2: KGHDR and SFDVKD. The CDR3 is 13 residues long.